The 32 T cell receptor beta chains presented below share a single source sample, sequenced in a study of control samples from healthy donors and cancer patients. Some clones are missing from TCRdb's copy, which holds only in-frame ones; the method was immunoSEQ multiplex PCR. The sample lists about 71,000 clones; 85% to 90% were seen once. The specimen was PBMCs. Every receptor here comes from a man aged 55 to 69 with lung cancer.

The V gene is TRBV18, the J gene TRBJ2-2; tentative D call: TRBD1 (5 bases). V lost 0 bases, J lost 5 bases, and 10 bases lay in between. The germline CDR1 and CDR2 sequences are KGHSH and LQKENI. The CDR3 consists of 15 residues. The CDR3 nucleotides are TGTGCCAGCTCACCACCGTCAGGGCTGACCGGGGAGCTGTTTTTT. This translates into CASSPPSGLTGELFF. The whole variable domain, filled in from reference TRBV18 and TRBJ2-2, reads NAGVMQNPRHLVRRRGQEARLRCSPMKGHSHVYWYRQLPEEGLKFMVYLQKENIIDESGMPKERFSAEFPKEGPSILRIQQVVRGDSAAYFCASSPPSGLTGELFFGEGSRLTVL.

This clone was counted a single time. The V call is TRBV7-9, the J call TRBJ2-1; D may be TRBD2 (5 bases). This CDR3 has 13 residues. V gave up 2 bases and J gave up 8 bases, with 10 bases separating them. Germline lookup yields CDR1 SEHNR and CDR2 FQNEAQ (reference sequence). This CDR3 reads CASSLSLAYEQFF. The CDR3 DNA reads TGTGCCAGCAGCTTATCCCTAGCTTATGAGCAGTTCTTC.

The genes are TRBV7-2 and TRBJ2-3, with 9 positions matching TRBD2. Germline V lookup: CDR1 SGHTA, CDR2 FQGNSA. The CDR3 loop spans 15 amino acids. V lost 5 bases to trimming and J lost 5 bases; unmatched junction nucleotides: 8. The CDR3: CASSVRGGAEDTQYF. In DNA form, the CDR3 reads TGTGCCAGCAGCGTTCGCGGGGGGGCCGAAGATACGCAGTATTTT.

The chain employs TRBV10-2 and TRBJ2-3; TRBD1 might be the D (5 bases). The CDR3 contains 16 residues. V dropped 2 bases and J dropped 2 bases, with 14 bases sitting between them. CDR1 and CDR2 from the germline V gene are WSHSY and SAAADI. The CDR3 here is CASSEPDRRNTDTQYF. The CDR3 DNA reads as TGCGCCAGCAGTGAGCCCGACAGACGAAACACAGATACGCAGTATTTT.

The chain's CDR3 is CASSIVKARSGGNTIYF. In DNA, the CDR3 is TGTGCCAGTAGTATAGTAAAGGCGAGGTCGGGCGGAAACACCATATATTTT. The chain uses TRBV19 and TRBJ1-3, with D hard to call. CDR1 LNHDA and CDR2 SQIVND come from the germline V gene (reference sequence). V was pared by 1 base and J by 4 bases, with 17 bases between. This CDR3 has 17 residues.

This chain joins TRBV18 and TRBJ2-5; 9 bases line up with TRBD1. This CDR3 is 15 amino acids long. From germline, CDR1 is KGHSH and CDR2 LQKENI. Trimming took 2 bases from V and 3 from J; bases not matched to a gene: 4. As DNA, the CDR3 is TGTGCCAGCTCACCAGGGACAGGGTCTAAAGAGACCCAGTACTTC. Translation: CASSPGTGSKETQYF.

V is TRBV24-1 and J is TRBJ2-3; D perhaps matches TRBD2 (6 bases). Germline CDR1 and CDR2: KGHDR and SFDVKD. Deletions cut 0 bases from V and 6 bases from J, with 9 bases between. The CDR3 is 14 residues long. CDR3 in DNA: TGTGCCACCAGTGATTTGGGACGGGGGGATACGCAGTATTTT. Its translation is CATSDLGRGDTQYF.

The rearrangement joins TRBV6-5 to TRBJ2-7; TRBD1 might be the D (5 bases). The CDR3 spans 14 residues. V lost 7 bases and J 0 bases, leaving 13 bases between the germline ends. Germline CDR1 MNHEY, CDR2 SVGAGI. CDR3 sequence: CASTGQPDSYEQYF. Here the CDR3 DNA reads TGTGCCAGCACCGGACAACCTGACTCCTACGAGCAGTACTTC.

CDR3 sequence: CASSVGVSRTDTQYF. The CDR3 DNA is TGTGCCAGCAGCGTAGGGGTATCTCGCACAGATACGCAGTATTTT. The genes are TRBV9 and TRBJ2-3; D call uncertain. This CDR3 spans 15 amino acids. The germline V and J ends were trimmed by 0 bases and 1 base, with 9 bases remaining between them. The V gene's germline CDR1 is SGDLS and CDR2 YYNGEE.

The chain links TRBV5-5 to TRBJ1-5; D is undetermined. The CDR3 runs to 16 residues. Germline assignment: CDR1 SGHKS and CDR2 YYEKEE (reference sequence). Trimming took 1 base from V and 7 from J, leaving 18 bases between them. CDR3 residues: CASSLTPDPSVQPQHF. CDR3 coding DNA: TGTGCCAGCAGCTTGACCCCCGACCCGAGCGTCCAGCCCCAGCATTTT. Complete variable domain (other parts from reference TRBV5-5 and TRBJ1-5): DAGVTQSPTHLIKTRGQQVTLRCSPISGHKSVSWYQQVLGQGPQFIFQYYEKEERGRGNFPDRFSARQFPNYSSELNVNALLLGDSALYLCASSLTPDPSVQPQHFGDGTRLSIL.

The chain recombines TRBV9 with TRBJ2-7, with D perhaps matching TRBD1 (6 bases). Trimming took 4 bases from V and 4 from J, leaving 18 bases between them. The CDR3 is 15 residues long. Germline V gene data show CDR1 as SGDLS and CDR2 as YYNGEE. The CDR3: CASSSAVTGTYEQYF. The CDR3 DNA sequence: TGTGCCAGCAGCTCTGCAGTGACAGGCACATACGAGCAGTACTTC.

There are a few counts of this clone. The chain links TRBV2 to TRBJ2-1; 9 nucleotides line up with TRBD1. The CDR3 length is 13 residues. CDR1 and CDR2 from the germline V gene are SNHLY and FYNNEI. The ends lost 7 bases at V and 6 bases at J; junction bases unmatched: 4. The CDR3 spells CASNRGPSNEQFF. The CDR3 DNA sequence: TGTGCCAGCAACAGGGGGCCCAGCAATGAGCAGTTCTTC. The whole variable domain, filled in from reference TRBV2 and TRBJ2-1, reads EPEVTQTPSHQVTQMGQEVILRCVPISNHLYFYWYRQILGQKVEFLVSFYNNEISEKSEIFDDQFSVERPDGSNFTLKIRSTKLEDSAMYFCASNRGPSNEQFFGPGTRLTVL.

This clone has just a few counts. This chain joins TRBV15 and TRBJ1-2; D not certain. The CDR3 length is 11 residues. In germline, CDR1 is LNHNV, CDR2 YYDKDF (reference sequence). The V gene lost 3 bases and the J gene lost 4 bases, with 3 bases spanning the gap. The CDR3 nucleotides are TGTGCCACCAGCAGGGGCTATGGCTACACCTTC. Encoded protein: CATSRGYGYTF.

As DNA, the CDR3 is TGTGCCAGTACAGGGGTTGCTGGGGCCAACGTCCTGACTTTC. Encoded protein: CASTGVAGANVLTF. V gene TRBV19 combines with J gene TRBJ2-6; the D gene is possibly TRBD1 (6 bases). V dropped 7 bases and J dropped 2 bases, with 9 bases sitting between them. The CDR3 consists of 14 residues. In germline, CDR1 is LNHDA, CDR2 SQIVND (reference sequence).

For this clone: The sample has other DNA sequences that encode this CDR3 too. The J gene is TRBJ1-1, the V gene TRBV3-1 (or the pseudogene TRBV3-2), with a tentative D call TRBD1 (6 bases). Trimming left V 5 bases short and J 11 bases short, with 15 bases between. CDR1 is LGHDT and CDR2 is YNNKEL in the germline V gene (reference sequence). CDR3 length equals 12 residues. CDR3 sequence: CASSGGRGSAFF. For the CDR3, the DNA is TGTGCCAGCAGCGGGGGGCGGGGTTCCGCTTTCTTT.

This clone has only one observation. The gene calls are TRBV27 and TRBJ2-3; D remains unclear. V lost 2 bases to trimming and J lost 14 bases, with 11 bases between them. This CDR3 has 11 residues. The germline CDR1 and CDR2 sequences are MNHEY and SMNVEV (reference sequence). The CDR3 bases are TGTGCCAGCAGTTTAGGGCCCACGTTGTATTTT. Amino acid sequence: CASSLGPTLYF.

The V call is TRBV5-4, the J call TRBJ1-1; D is possibly TRBD1 (5 bases). This CDR3 has 14 residues. Germline loops: CDR1 SGHNT, CDR2 YYREEE (reference sequence). V was cut by 4 bases and J by 1 base, with 11 bases left in between. The CDR3 reads CASSTTGGNTEAFF. The CDR3 DNA is TGTGCCAGCAGCACCACGGGGGGGAACACTGAAGCTTTCTTT.

This clone was found a few times. The V call is TRBV6-5, the J call TRBJ1-2; 9 bases agree with TRBD1. CDR1 and CDR2 from the germline V gene are MNHEY and SVGAGI. The CDR3 is made up of 12 amino acids. With 10 bases clipped from V and 4 bases from J, the junction kept 4 bases outside the gene matches. The chain's CDR3 is CAIRDRAYGYTF. The DNA of the CDR3 is TGTGCCATCCGGGACAGGGCCTATGGCTACACCTTC.

This clone was observed a handful of times. As DNA, the CDR3 is TGTGCCTGGAGTGTACCGAACAGGGGGAATGAAAAACTGTTTTTT. This codes for CAWSVPNRGNEKLFF. The V gene is TRBV30, the J gene TRBJ1-4; the match to TRBD1 covers 8 bases. Germline CDR1 and CDR2: GTSNPN and SVGIG (reference sequence). The trim removed 0 bases at V and 5 bases at J, leaving 5 bases unmatched. This CDR3 has 15 residues.

The V and J genes are TRBV10-1 and TRBJ2-7; possibly TRBD1 for D (6 bases). Trimming left V 8 bases short and J 2 bases short, with 13 bases between. This CDR3 has 13 residues. Germline loops: CDR1 WNHNN, CDR2 SYGVQD (reference sequence). In DNA form, the CDR3 reads TGCGCCAGCGGGTACAGGGATACCTACGAGCAGTACGTC. Translated: CASGYRDTYEQYV.

CDR3 sequence (DNA): TGTGCCAGTAGTCGGAGCACAGATACGCAGTATTTT. Residues: CASSRSTDTQYF. J is TRBJ2-3 and V is TRBV19; D unclear. V lost 5 bases and J 0 bases, leaving 3 bases between the germline ends. The CDR3 length is 12 residues. Germline V gene data show CDR1 as LNHDA and CDR2 as SQIVND (reference sequence). The full variable domain, rest sourced from reference TRBV19 and TRBJ2-3, is DGGITQSPKYLFRKEGQNVTLSCEQNLNHDAMYWYRQDPGQGLRLIYYSQIVNDFQKGDIAEGYSVSREKKESFPLTVTSAQKNPTAFYLCASSRSTDTQYFGPGTRLTVL.

V is TRBV30 and J is TRBJ1-2; maybe TRBD1 (5 bases). Germline V gene lookup returns CDR1 GTSNPN and CDR2 SVGIG (reference sequence). Between the trimmed V and J ends, which lost 4 bases and 5 bases, there was a span of 17 bases. CDR3 size: 14 residues. The CDR3 DNA is TGTGCCTGGAAGCACAGGAAGATAAAGTATGGCTACACCTTC. It translates to CAWKHRKIKYGYTF.

The chain has TRBV2 and TRBJ1-2, with D possibly being TRBD1 (5 bases). Germline CDR1 SNHLY, CDR2 FYNNEI. There are 18 residues in the CDR3. The V gene lost 4 bases and the J gene lost 4 bases, with 25 bases spanning the gap. The DNA of the CDR3 is TGTGCCAGCAGTGTGGTGAATACTTGGGAGGGGTCCATCTATGGCTACACCTTC. Amino acids: CASSVVNTWEGSIYGYTF.

The chain uses TRBV24-1 and TRBJ1-1; D gene unclear. The CDR3 spans 13 residues. Trimming shortened V by 4 bases and J by 2 bases, and 7 bases separated the two germline ends. Germline V gene data show CDR1 as KGHDR and CDR2 as SFDVKD. This CDR3 is CATSDPTNTEAFF. The CDR3, as DNA: TGTGCCACCAGTGACCCTACTAACACTGAAGCTTTCTTT.

The chain carries TRBV5-4 and TRBJ2-7, with a tentative D call TRBD2 (6 bases). The ends were cut back, 4 bases at V and 4 bases at J, with 15 bases in the middle. CDR3 length: 14 residues. The germline V gene encodes CDR1 SGHNT and CDR2 YYREEE (reference sequence). The DNA of the CDR3 is TGTGCCAGCAGCCACGGGGGTAGGGCATACGAGCAGTACGTC. The encoded protein is CASSHGGRAYEQYV.

The chain uses TRBV18 and TRBJ1-2; 10 positions agree with TRBD1. After removal of 1 base from V and 8 bases from J, the junction contained 4 bases not matched to a gene. Germline V gene data show CDR1 as KGHSH and CDR2 as LQKENI. The CDR3 loop spans 14 amino acids. CDR3 nucleotide sequence: TGTGCCAGCTCACCACAGGGACAGGGGACCGGCTACACCTTC. It specifies CASSPQGQGTGYTF. The full variable domain, completed using reference TRBV18 and TRBJ1-2, is NAGVMQNPRHLVRRRGQEARLRCSPMKGHSHVYWYRQLPEEGLKFMVYLQKENIIDESGMPKERFSAEFPKEGPSILRIQQVVRGDSAAYFCASSPQGQGTGYTFGSGTRLTVV.

The CDR3 region has the DNA TGTGCCAGCAGCTCACAGGGCCAAGAGACCCAGTACTTC. This sequence encodes CASSSQGQETQYF. This chain joins TRBV7-7 and TRBJ2-5; D is possibly TRBD1 (6 bases). The germline gives CDR1 SSHAT, CDR2 FNYEAQ (reference sequence). The V and J ends lost 4 bases and 1 base respectively, with 7 bases between them. The CDR3 contains 13 residues. Supplemented by reference TRBV7-7 and TRBJ2-5, the full variable domain reads GAGVSQSPRYKVTKRGQDVTLRCDPISSHATLYWYQQALGQGPEFLTYFNYEAQPDKSGLPSDRFSAERPEGSISTLTIQRTEQRDSAMYRCASSSQGQETQYFGPGTRLLVL.

V usage is TRBV9 and J usage is TRBJ1-1; D might be TRBD1 (6 bases). The CDR3 has 14 amino acids. CDR1 SGDLS and CDR2 YYNGEE come from the germline V gene. V was pared by 6 bases and J by 1 base, with 13 bases between. As DNA, the CDR3 is TGTGCCAGCATCCCACTGACAGGGAACACTGAAGCTTTCTTT. Encoded protein: CASIPLTGNTEAFF.

The chain employs TRBV11-3 and TRBJ1-4, with D hard to call. The CDR3 runs to 15 residues. The V end lost 3 bases, the J end lost 0 bases, and 8 bases lay between the germline ends. Germline V gene lookup returns CDR1 SGHNT and CDR2 YENEEA. The CDR3 sequence: CASSLGSTTNEKLFF. The CDR3 nucleotides are TGTGCCAGCAGCTTGGGCAGTACAACTAATGAAAAACTGTTTTTT.

V gene TRBV6-6 combines with J gene TRBJ2-1, with no clear D. The length of the CDR3 is 14 residues. Germline assignment: CDR1 MNHNY and CDR2 SVGAGI (reference sequence). V lost 0 bases and J 7 bases, leaving 10 bases between the germline ends. The CDR3 here is CASSYSMVLNEQFF. CDR3 nucleotide sequence: TGTGCCAGCAGTTACTCGATGGTACTGAATGAGCAGTTCTTC.

The chain links TRBV9 to TRBJ1-3; D may be TRBD1 (5 bases). V was cut by 0 bases and J by 0 bases, with 10 bases left in between. The CDR3 consists of 16 residues. Germline assignment: CDR1 SGDLS and CDR2 YYNGEE. The CDR3: CASSVVGGASGNTIYF. The CDR3 region has the DNA TGTGCCAGCAGCGTAGTGGGGGGAGCCTCTGGAAACACCATATATTTT.

The V call is TRBV5-4, the J call TRBJ1-1; D remains ambiguous. This CDR3 has 15 amino acids. The V gene lost 1 base and the J gene lost 1 base, with 11 bases spanning the gap. From germline, CDR1 is SGHNT and CDR2 YYREEE (reference sequence). The CDR3 bases are TGTGCCAGCAGCTTGAAGGGCATCCGGAACACTGAAGCTTTCTTT. Translation: CASSLKGIRNTEAFF.